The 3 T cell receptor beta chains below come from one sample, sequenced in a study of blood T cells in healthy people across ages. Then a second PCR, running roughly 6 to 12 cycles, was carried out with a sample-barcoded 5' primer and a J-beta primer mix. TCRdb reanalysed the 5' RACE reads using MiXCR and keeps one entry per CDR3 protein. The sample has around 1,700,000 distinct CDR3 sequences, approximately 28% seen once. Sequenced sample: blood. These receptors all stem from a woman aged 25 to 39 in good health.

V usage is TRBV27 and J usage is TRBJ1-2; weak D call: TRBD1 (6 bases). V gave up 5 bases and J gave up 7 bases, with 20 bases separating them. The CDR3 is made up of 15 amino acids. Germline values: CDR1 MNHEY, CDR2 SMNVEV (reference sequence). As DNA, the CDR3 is TGTGCCAGCAGTGGACTCAGGGGTCTCGCTTCTGGCTACACCTTC. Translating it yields CASSGLRGLASGYTF.

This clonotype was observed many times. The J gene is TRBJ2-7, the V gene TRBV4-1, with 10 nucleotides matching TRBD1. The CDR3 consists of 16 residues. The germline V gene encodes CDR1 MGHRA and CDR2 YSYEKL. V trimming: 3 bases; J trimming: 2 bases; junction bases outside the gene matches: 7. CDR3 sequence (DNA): TGCGCCAGCAGCCAGGCTCCGGGACAGGGGACCTACGAGCAGTACTTC. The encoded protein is CASSQAPGQGTYEQYF.

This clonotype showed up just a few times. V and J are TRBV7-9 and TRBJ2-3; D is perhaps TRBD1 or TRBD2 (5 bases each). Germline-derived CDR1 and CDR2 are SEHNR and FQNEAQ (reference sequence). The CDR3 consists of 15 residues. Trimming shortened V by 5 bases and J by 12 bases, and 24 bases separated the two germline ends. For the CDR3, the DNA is TGTGCCAGCAGCCCTCCTTCCGCCGGGGCAGCCCACCAGTATTTT. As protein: CASSPPSAGAAHQYF.